The rows below give T cell receptor beta chains drawn from one sample of a study of blood T cell repertoires in COVID-19. Sequencing used immunoSEQ multiplex PCR; TCRdb keeps in-frame clones, though not all of them. The profile shows some 250,000 clones, 80% to 90% of them singletons. Source material: PBMCs or T cells enriched from blood (not recorded which). These receptors were obtained from a man aged 35 to 55 who had recovered from COVID-19. CDR3s include the opening cysteine and the closing phenylalanine or tryptophan. Fields, in order: clone size, V gene, D gene, J gene, CDR3 protein, CDR3 DNA. D genes are given only for firm matches. Clone size is stated in some rows and not others, as once, few, many or a class when expanded.

>NA|TRBV19|NA|TRBJ2-7
CASSIDGGQKFYEQYF
TGTGCCAGTAGTATAGACGGCGGACAGAAGTTCTACGAGCAGTACTTC
>once|TRBV19|TRBD2|TRBJ2-1
CASSRRTSGGTSYNEQFF
TGTGCCAGTAGTAGAAGGACTAGCGGGGGGACTTCCTACAATGAGCAGTTCTTC
>NA|TRBV27|TRBD1|TRBJ1-1
CASRWTGLNTEAFF
TGTGCCAGCAGATGGACAGGGCTGAACACTGAAGCTTTCTTT
>NA|TRBV18|NA|TRBJ2-7
CASSTRTGYHEQYF
TGTGCCAGCTCAACTAGAACAGGGTACCACGAGCAGTACTTC
>once|TRBV4-1|NA|TRBJ1-2
CASSQDRGIAAGYTF
TGCGCCAGCAGCCAAGATCGGGGGATTGCTGCGGGCTACACCTTC
>NA|TRBV5-5|TRBD2|TRBJ2-5
CASSLMTSEQETQYF
TGTGCCAGCAGCTTGATGACTAGCGAACAAGAGACCCAGTACTTC
>NA|TRBV27|NA|TRBJ2-7
CASSGGTQGWEQYF
TGTGCCAGCAGTGGGGGGACTCAGGGTTGGGAGCAGTACTTC
>few|TRBV7-6|NA|TRBJ2-7
CASSSRYSYEQYF
TGTGCCAGCAGCTCGCGGTACTCCTACGAGCAGTACTTC
>once|TRBV6-5|TRBD1|TRBJ1-3
CASKADREYF
TGTGCCAGCAAAGCGGACAGGGAGTATTTT
>NA|TRBV7-6|NA|TRBJ1-3
CASSHMGPGNTIYF
TGTGCCAGCAGCCACATGGGGCCCGGAAACACCATATATTTT
>NA|TRBV6-5|NA|TRBJ2-7
CASSLRGTVYEQYF
TGTGCCAGCTCCCTCCGGGGGACAGTCTACGAGCAGTACTTC
>few|TRBV6-4|NA|TRBJ2-2
CASSEITGTGELFF
TGTGCCAGCAGTGAGATTACGGGGACCGGGGAGCTGTTTTTT
>NA|TRBV3-1/TRBV3-2|NA|TRBJ1-2
CASSQSGKDRYGYTF
TGTGCCAGCAGCCAATCCGGGAAGGATCGCTATGGCTACACCTTC
>NA|TRBV3-1/TRBV3-2|TRBD1|TRBJ1-2
CASSQAQGYGYTF
TGTGCCAGCAGCCAAGCACAGGGGTATGGCTACACCTTC
>NA|TRBV5-1|TRBD2|TRBJ2-1
CASSPRTSGNEQFF
TGCGCCAGCAGCCCGAGGACTAGCGGGAATGAGCAGTTCTTC
>NA|TRBV13|TRBD1|TRBJ1-6
CASSFGTGEYNSPLHF
TGTGCCAGCAGCTTCGGAACAGGGGAATATAATTCACCCCTCCACTTT
>NA|TRBV7-3|NA|TRBJ2-7
CASSLTGGEAYEQYF
TGTGCCAGCAGCTTAACTGGTGGAGAAGCCTACGAGCAGTACTTC
>NA|TRBV6-5|TRBD2|TRBJ2-7
CAGSGALAANYEQYF
TGTGCCGGCTCCGGGGCCCTAGCGGCTAACTACGAGCAGTACTTC
>NA|TRBV2|NA|TRBJ1-5
CASSEEDLGNQPQHF
TGTGCCAGCAGTGAGGAGGATTTGGGCAATCAGCCCCAGCATTTT
>once|TRBV24-1|NA|TRBJ2-1
CATSDPSESADNEQFF
TGTGCCACCAGTGACCCCAGCGAGTCGGCGGATAATGAGCAGTTCTTC
>once|TRBV12-2|NA|TRBJ1-5
CASRLGWVLAAQLNQPQHF
TGTGCAAGTCGCTTAGGATGGGTTTTAGCCGCCCAACTCAATCAGCCCCAGCATTTT
>NA|TRBV3-1/TRBV3-2|NA|TRBJ1-1
CASSQGDMFEAFF
TGTGCCAGCAGCCAAGGCGACATGTTTGAAGCTTTCTTT
>NA|TRBV10-3|TRBD1|TRBJ2-3
CAISYDRETDTQYF
TGTGCCATCAGTTATGACAGGGAAACAGATACGCAGTATTTT
>NA|TRBV9|TRBD1|TRBJ2-1
CASSAGQGAGVGEQFF
TGTGCCAGCAGCGCCGGACAGGGGGCCGGGGTGGGTGAGCAGTTCTTC
>NA|TRBV18|NA|TRBJ2-1
CASSPSGNPYNEQFF
TGTGCCAGCTCACCATCGGGAAACCCGTACAATGAGCAGTTCTTC
>NA|TRBV3-1/TRBV3-2|NA|TRBJ1-1
CASSQSYFEAFF
TGTGCCAGCAGCCAAAGTTACTTTGAAGCTTTCTTT
>many|TRBV6-5|TRBD2|TRBJ2-1
CASSVASGTYNEQFF
TGTGCCAGCAGCGTCGCTAGCGGGACCTACAATGAGCAGTTCTTC
>NA|TRBV9|TRBD1|TRBJ1-1
CASSATTQGEAFF
TGTGCCAGCAGCGCCACCACACAGGGGGAAGCTTTCTTT
>NA|TRBV4-2|TRBD2|TRBJ2-1
CASSQDRGPSGGAGYNEQFF
TGTGCCAGCAGCCAAGATCGGGGGCCTAGCGGGGGGGCCGGATACAATGAGCAGTTCTTC
>NA|TRBV6-5|NA|TRBJ1-1
CASVRGSTEAFF
TGTGCCAGCGTAAGGGGAAGCACTGAAGCTTTCTTT
>few|TRBV5-1|TRBD1|TRBJ1-2
CASSFGTGGNRGYTF
TGCGCCAGCAGCTTTGGAACAGGGGGCAATCGGGGCTACACCTTC
>NA|TRBV4-1|NA|TRBJ2-2
CASSRTRDTGELFF
TGCGCCAGCAGCCGGACAAGGGACACCGGGGAGCTGTTTTTT
>NA|TRBV12-3/TRBV12-4|NA|TRBJ1-4
CASSLTAELFF
TGTGCCAGCAGTTTAACCGCGGAACTGTTTTTT
>NA|TRBV19|TRBD1|TRBJ2-2
CASSLIQGADGELFF
TGTGCCAGTAGTCTAATACAGGGGGCGGACGGGGAGCTGTTTTTT
>NA|TRBV18|NA|TRBJ2-2
CASSPPVGQGTGELFF
TGTGCCAGCTCACCACCGGTTGGTCAGGGTACCGGGGAGCTGTTTTTT
>NA|TRBV14|NA|TRBJ1-6
CASSQRGQGYNSPLHF
TGTGCCAGCAGCCAAAGAGGCCAGGGGTATAATTCACCCCTCCACTTT
>NA|TRBV5-1|TRBD2|TRBJ2-1
CASSPGLAGDNEQFF
TGCGCCAGCAGCCCGGGACTAGCGGGAGACAATGAGCAGTTCTTC
>NA|TRBV13|NA|TRBJ2-7
CASSPRQDYEQYF
TGTGCCAGCAGCCCCCGACAGGACTACGAGCAGTACTTC
>NA|TRBV2|TRBD1|TRBJ2-1
CASSIQGIAYNEQFF
TGTGCCAGCAGTATACAGGGGATAGCCTACAATGAGCAGTTCTTC
>NA|TRBV30|TRBD1|TRBJ2-2
CAWRGQGNTGELFF
TGTGCCTGGAGAGGACAGGGGAACACCGGGGAGCTGTTTTTT
>NA|TRBV11-2|NA|TRBJ1-3
CASSLNRDIVSGNTIYF
TGTGCCAGCAGCTTAAACCGGGACATAGTCTCTGGAAACACCATATATTTT